Presented here are 24 T cell receptor beta chains from one specimen sequenced in a study of blood T cell repertoires in COVID-19. Profiled with immunoSEQ multiplex PCR; TCRdb holds only in-frame clones, not every one. The data contain 350,000 to 550,000 clones, roughly nine tenths of them seen just once; the ten biggest clones take up 0.95% to 1.3%. The sequencing sample was made of PBMCs or T cells enriched from blood (not recorded which). These receptors were collected from a man aged 25-45 years who had recovered from COVID-19.

The rearrangement links TRBV7-8 to TRBJ2-7; D might be TRBD1 (6 bases). Trimming shortened V by 3 bases and J by 1 base, and 10 bases separated the two germline ends. This CDR3 has 14 residues. The germline CDR1 and CDR2 sequences are SGHVS and FQNEAQ. The CDR3 region has the DNA TGTGCCAGCAGCTTTAGGGGGATATCCTACGAGCAGTACTTC. This translates into CASSFRGISYEQYF.

This clone was counted once. This rearrangement joins TRBV11-2 to TRBJ2-5; the match to TRBD2 covers 7 bases. V dropped 0 bases and J dropped 1; count of bases not matched to a gene: 2. In germline, CDR1 is SGHAT, CDR2 FQNNGV. The length of the CDR3 is 15 residues. CDR3 in amino acids: CASSLELASQETQYF. As DNA, the CDR3 is TGTGCCAGCAGCTTAGAACTAGCGAGCCAAGAGACCCAGTACTTC.

In this sample, this clone turned up once. CDR3 coding DNA: TGCGCCAGCAGTGCTAGCGGGAGCCTAACCTACAATGAGCAGTTCTTC. It is translated as CASSASGSLTYNEQFF. The chain is built from TRBV10-2 and TRBJ2-1, with 10 bases identical to TRBD2. The trim removed 4 bases at V and 2 bases at J, leaving 5 bases unmatched. This CDR3 spans 16 amino acids. Per germline, CDR1 WSHSY and CDR2 SAAADI.

By share, this clone ranks as medium-sized. The rearrangement joins TRBV2 to TRBJ1-5; perhaps TRBD1 as D (6 bases). The germline V gene encodes CDR1 SNHLY and CDR2 FYNNEI. The CDR3 length is 13 residues. Trimming pared 11 bases from V and 0 bases from J, leaving 11 bases between. CDR3 coding DNA: TGTGCCGGCGGGGGCGATAGCAATCAGCCCCAGCATTTT. Translation: CAGGGDSNQPQHF.

This clone was found a few times. This chain joins TRBV5-4 and TRBJ2-5; 7 positions agree with TRBD1. The CDR3 covers 14 residues. V dropped 3 bases and J dropped 5; count of bases not matched to a gene: 7. Germline-derived CDR1 and CDR2 are SGHNT and YYREEE (reference sequence). The CDR3 protein is CASSWYQGEETQYF. CDR3 bases: TGTGCCAGCAGCTGGTACCAGGGGGAGGAGACCCAGTACTTC.

The chain recombines TRBV2 with TRBJ2-7, with a possible D match to TRBD1 (6 bases). The CDR3 covers 12 residues. Germline V gene data show CDR1 as SNHLY and CDR2 as FYNNEI. V dropped 7 bases and J dropped 2 bases, with 9 bases sitting between them. CDR3 bases: TGTGCCAGCACACAGGGACCCTACGAGCAGTACTTC. It codes for CASTQGPYEQYF.

The V gene is TRBV19, the J gene TRBJ2-1, with 12 bases lining up with TRBD2. Trimming at V came to 5 bases and at J to 0 bases, leaving 8 bases not matched to a gene. The CDR3 consists of 18 residues. In germline, CDR1 is LNHDA, CDR2 SQIVND (reference sequence). The CDR3 spells CASSLGLAGLLSYNEQFF. The CDR3 DNA sequence: TGTGCCAGTAGTCTCGGACTAGCGGGGTTACTCTCCTACAATGAGCAGTTCTTC. The full variable domain, with the rest looked up from reference TRBV19 and TRBJ2-1, is DGGITQSPKYLFRKEGQNVTLSCEQNLNHDAMYWYRQDPGQGLRLIYYSQIVNDFQKGDIAEGYSVSREKKESFPLTVTSAQKNPTAFYLCASSLGLAGLLSYNEQFFGPGTRLTVL.

The chain is built from TRBV7-9 and TRBJ1-6; 11 nucleotides align to TRBD1. The CDR3 sequence is 14 residues long. Looked up from germline, CDR1 is SEHNR and CDR2 is FQNEAQ (reference sequence). The V and J ends lost 8 bases and 9 bases, in that order; junction bases with no gene match: 6. CDR3 coding DNA: TGTGCCAGCGCGCCGGGACAGGGGGGTTCACCCCTCCACTTT. It codes for CASAPGQGGSPLHF. Complete variable domain (other parts from reference TRBV7-9 and TRBJ1-6): DTGVSQNPRHKITKRGQNVTFRCDPISEHNRLYWYRQTLGQGPEFLTYFQNEAQLEKSRLLSDRFSAERPKGSFSTLEIQRTEQGDSAMYLCASAPGQGGSPLHFGNGTRLTVT.

This clone was seen just once. The chain is built from TRBV15 and TRBJ1-3; tentatively, D is TRBD1 (5 bases). There are 15 residues in the CDR3. V was shortened by 0 bases and J by 2 bases, with 8 bases between the two germline ends. Germline-derived CDR1 and CDR2 are LNHNV and YYDKDF (reference sequence). This chain's CDR3 is CATSRDQGAGNTIYF. DNA of the CDR3: TGTGCCACCAGCAGAGATCAAGGGGCTGGAAACACCATATATTTT. Full variable domain (remainder filled in from reference TRBV15 and TRBJ1-3): DAMVIQNPRYQVTQFGKPVTLSCSQTLNHNVMYWYQQKSSQAPKLLFHYYDKDFNNEADTPDNFQSRRPNTSFCFLDIRSPGLGDTAMYLCATSRDQGAGNTIYFGEGSWLTVV.

The rearrangement links TRBV7-9 to TRBJ2-7; 8 nucleotides match TRBD2. V lost 5 bases to trimming and J lost 8 bases; unmatched junction nucleotides: 8. The CDR3 is 13 residues long. The germline gives CDR1 SEHNR, CDR2 FQNEAQ (reference sequence). CDR3 in amino acids: CASSAGGPSQQYF. CDR3 bases: TGTGCCAGCAGCGCGGGGGGACCTTCCCAGCAGTACTTC.

The chain links TRBV27 to TRBJ1-1; D is possibly TRBD1 (5 bases). Trimming shortened V by 5 bases and J by 6 bases, and 13 bases separated the two germline ends. Germline CDR1 and CDR2: MNHEY and SMNVEV (reference sequence). There are 13 residues in the CDR3. The CDR3 DNA reads as TGTGCCAGCAGTCTTAACCGGGACTCTGAAGCTTTCTTT. Protein product: CASSLNRDSEAFF.

The chain links TRBV6-5 to TRBJ2-7, with TRBD1 matching over 9 bases. CDR3 length: 14 amino acids. Looked up from germline, CDR1 is MNHEY and CDR2 is SVGAGI. J was trimmed by 3 bases and V by 6 bases; bases with no gene match: 6. The CDR3, as DNA: TGTGCCAGCAGATCGGGACAGGGAGTCTACGAGCAGTACTTC. Residues: CASRSGQGVYEQYF.

V usage is TRBV12-2 and J usage is TRBJ1-4; TRBD1, as called in the table, went unchecked against the DNA. TRBV12-2 is tagged as a pseudogene. The CDR3 totals 17 residues. The CDR3 is CASRPPKGRYPNEKLFF. Here the CDR3 DNA reads TGTGCAAGTCGCCCCCCGAAGGGGCGATACCCGAATGAAAAACTGTTTTTT.

The rearrangement links TRBV28 to TRBJ2-2, with D tentatively TRBD2 (6 bases). Germline lookup yields CDR1 MDHEN and CDR2 SYDVKM. The germline V and J ends were trimmed by 3 bases and 5 bases, with 13 bases remaining between them. CDR3 length: 15 amino acids. In DNA form, the CDR3 reads TGTGCCAGCAGTTTTGGCCCCAGCGGGACCGGGGAGCTGTTTTTT. It translates to CASSFGPSGTGELFF.

The chain employs TRBV10-3 and TRBJ2-1, with D uncertain. Germline V CDR1 and CDR2: ENHRY, SYGVKD. V lost 2 bases and J 10 bases, leaving 6 bases between the germline ends. The CDR3 covers 11 residues. The CDR3 DNA sequence: TGTGCCATCAGTGAGGTAAAAGAGCAGTTCTTC. Its translation: CAISEVKEQFF.

This chain uses TRBV19 with TRBJ2-7; D is possibly TRBD1 (6 bases). Germline CDR1 LNHDA, CDR2 SQIVND (reference sequence). V lost 4 bases to trimming and J lost 8 bases, with 21 bases between them. The CDR3 sequence is 15 residues long. CDR3 DNA: TGTGCCAGTAGTACTTACCCGGGACACCTCGTTCAGCAGTACTTC. It translates to CASSTYPGHLVQQYF.

The chain is built from TRBV6-5 and TRBJ2-3; 9 bases match TRBD2. V shed 8 bases and J 2 bases; nucleotides not matched to a gene: 8. The germline CDR1 and CDR2 sequences are MNHEY and SVGAGI. This CDR3 has 15 amino acids. Here the CDR3 reads CASGAGGPYTDTQYF. The CDR3 coding sequence is TGTGCCAGCGGGGCGGGAGGGCCCTACACAGATACGCAGTATTTT.

The chain employs TRBV5-1 and TRBJ2-1; no firm D call. The CDR3 runs to 14 residues. CDR1 and CDR2 (germline): SGHRS, YFSETQ. The V gene lost 0 bases and the J gene lost 5 bases, with 9 bases spanning the gap. CDR3 sequence reads: CASSLVHYNNEQFF. In DNA form, the CDR3 reads TGCGCCAGCAGCTTGGTACACTACAACAATGAGCAGTTCTTC.

The chain joins TRBV5-5 to TRBJ1-1; D gene ambiguous. Germline V gene data show CDR1 as SGHKS and CDR2 as YYEKEE (reference sequence). V was trimmed by 4 bases and J by 1 base, leaving 8 bases between them. The CDR3 is 13 residues long. CDR3 sequence reads: CASSLSRNTEAFF. Written as DNA, the CDR3 is TGTGCCAGCAGCCTATCACGGAACACTGAAGCTTTCTTT.

The genes are TRBV19 and TRBJ1-1; D possibly corresponds to TRBD1 (5 bases). The CDR3 length is 15 residues. Germline values: CDR1 LNHDA, CDR2 SQIVND (reference sequence). V gave up 5 bases and J gave up 0 bases, with 13 bases separating them. In nucleotides, the CDR3 is TGTGCCAGTAGTTCCCCGACAGTGTTGAACACTGAAGCTTTCTTT. It codes for CASSSPTVLNTEAFF.

The chain joins TRBV29-1 to TRBJ2-1, with 8 bases fitting TRBD2. Trimming at V came to 4 bases and at J to 6 bases, leaving 8 bases not matched to a gene. The CDR3 is 14 amino acids. Germline lookup yields CDR1 SQVTM and CDR2 ANQGSEA. DNA for the CDR3: TGCAGCGTTGTGGTACTAGCGGCCTCCAATGAGCAGTTCTTC. As protein: CSVVVLAASNEQFF.

The chain is built from TRBV14 and TRBJ1-6; 8 bases map to TRBD1. The V gene end was trimmed by 4 bases and the J gene end by 5 bases; junction bases not matched to a gene: 1. The length of the CDR3 is 14 residues. CDR1 and CDR2 from the germline V gene are SGHDN and FVKESK. The CDR3 spells CASSRTGNNSPLHF. DNA for the CDR3: TGTGCCAGCAGCCGGACAGGGAATAATTCACCCCTCCACTTT.

V gene TRBV29-1 combines with J gene TRBJ2-1; 7 bases align to TRBD1. The J segment lost 8 bases and the V segment lost 3 bases, leaving 4 bases of the junction unmatched. The CDR3 is 12 residues long. The germline CDR1 and CDR2 sequences are SQVTM and ANQGSEA. In DNA, the CDR3 is TGCAGCGTTGAGGAAGGGGGCGATGAGCAGTTCTTC. Its translation: CSVEEGGDEQFF.

V is TRBV28 and J is TRBJ1-2, with a weak D call TRBD1 (5 bases). Germline-derived CDR1 and CDR2 are MDHEN and SYDVKM. V was pared by 5 bases and J by 1 base, with 14 bases between. The CDR3 loop spans 15 amino acids. The DNA of the CDR3 is TGTGCCAGCAGTCCCCCAGGGCCCATTAACTATGGCTACACCTTC. As protein: CASSPPGPINYGYTF.